This T cell receptor (beta chain) was observed in a study of cytomegalovirus exposure and HLA in healthy donors. Study overall: Of roughly 400 genotyped donors, 65% to 85% clustered with self-reported Caucasian donors.

Though nominally healthy at sampling, donors likely had unrecorded immune exposures. The germline gives CDR1 MGHRA, CDR2 YSYEKL. Trimming cost V 3 bases and J 2 bases, with 8 bases left between them. The CDR3 is 13 residues long. PCR used 60 Vbeta primers and 13 Jbeta primers. Sequenced by immunoSEQ multiplex PCR; TCRdb stores in-frame clones only, minus some. Of about 140,000 clones in the sample, 55% to 80% are singletons; the top ten hold around 15%. The chain uses TRBV4-1 and TRBJ2-7; a possible D gene is TRBD1 (5 bases). Sequenced material: PBMCs. The sequence derives from a human donor in good health. The CDR3 region has the DNA TGCGCCAGCAGCCATGACAGAACCTACGAGCAGTACTTC. Amino acids: CASSHDRTYEQYF.